What follows is one T cell receptor beta chain and its context. Its antigen remains unidentified. The V end was cut by 0 bases, the J end by 2 bases, with 11 bases between. The CDR3 totals 15 residues. The germline gives CDR1 SGHTA, CDR2 FQGNSA. Sequencing used immunoSEQ v3.0 at survey level. The data were produced by immunoSEQ multiplex PCR, yet TCRdb's version contains in-frame clones alone and is incomplete. The data contain 15,000 or so clones, 75% to 85% of them singletons. The sample belongs to a study of long-term antiretroviral therapy in people with HIV. Overall study findings and caveats: Following ART, diversity rose but still fell short of transplant donor controls.

This TCR was recovered from a man aged 25 to 40 with HIV. The chain is built from TRBV7-2 and TRBJ2-7; unclear D gene. The material was unsorted PBMCs, obtained 0.4 years after starting antiretroviral therapy. CDR3 loop: CASSLAPRATYEQYF. CDR3 DNA sequence: TGTGCCAGCAGCTTAGCACCTAGGGCCACCTACGAGCAGTACTTC.